The present T cell receptor (beta chain) was sequenced within a study of blood T cell repertoires in COVID-19. Across the whole study: Samples taken during acute and convalescent COVID-19 were collected in the United States, Italy and Spain.

In the authors' workflow: Amplified reference gene primers provided the basis for estimating nucleated cell counts. Clones were sequenced by immunoSEQ multiplex PCR, and TCRdb holds only the in-frame ones, with some missing. The D gene and trimming were derived from the DNA, and the V and J assignments and clone size from that table. The data show some 250,000 clones, roughly 87% seen once. The CDR3 has 15 residues. The trim removed 4 bases at V and 2 bases at J, leaving 4 bases unmatched. Germline CDR1 and CDR2: SNHLY and FYNNEI. The receptor's source is a man in his 60s who had recovered from COVID-19. Sequenced: peripheral blood. The chain links TRBV2 to TRBJ2-3, with TRBD1 identical over 9 bases. The CDR3 DNA sequence: TGTGCCAGCAGTGTCGGGACAGGGTTCACAGATACGCAGTATTTT. Its translation: CASSVGTGFTDTQYF. The whole variable domain, filled in from reference TRBV2 and TRBJ2-3, reads EPEVTQTPSHQVTQMGQEVILRCVPISNHLYFYWYRQILGQKVEFLVSFYNNEISEKSEIFDDQFSVERPDGSNFTLKIRSTKLEDSAMYFCASSVGTGFTDTQYFGPGTRLTVL.